This T cell receptor beta chain was profiled in a study of OX40 agonist ivuxolimab in advanced cancers. Study-level information: The study enrolled dose-escalation patients with hepatocellular carcinoma, melanoma, renal cell or head and neck cancer. Three patients, one with hepatocellular carcinoma and two with cutaneous melanoma, achieved partial responses. Study findings and constraints: CD4+ and CD8+ T cells in blood underwent clonal expansion by week 6 at 0.1 to 3.0 mg/kg.

TCRdb's copy holds only in-frame clones and misses some; the assay was immunoSEQ multiplex PCR. This sample yields around 34,000 clones, of which approximately 81% are seen a single time; approximately 1.3% belongs to the top ten. As to this clone: Its cognate antigen is unknown.

The sequenced sample was CD4+ or CD8+ T cells sorted from blood, obtained in a trial of the OX40 agonist ivuxolimab. The sequence came from an adult with an advanced solid tumor such as melanoma, head and neck, liver or kidney cancer.

The CDR3: CASSLVGVGGDEQFF. Here the CDR3 DNA reads TGCGCCAGCAGCTTGGTAGGGGTCGGTGGTGATGAGCAGTTCTTC. The chain combines TRBV5-1 with TRBJ2-1; D perhaps matches TRBD1 (5 bases). V was cut by 0 bases and J by 8 bases, with 15 bases left in between. The CDR3 spans 15 residues. The germline CDR1 and CDR2 sequences are SGHRS and YFSETQ.